The rows below give T cell receptor beta chains drawn from one sample of a study of blood T cell repertoires in COVID-19. The data were produced by immunoSEQ multiplex PCR, yet TCRdb's version contains in-frame clones alone and is incomplete. The sample gives 400,000 or so clones, roughly 89% of which show up once; 0.65% to 1% is in the top ten. The specimen sequenced was peripheral blood. The receptors were gathered from a man in his late teens or twenties with COVID-19, enrolled during active disease. Each CDR3 is given with its conserved first and last residue. A D gene is named only where the DNA matches it firmly. Rows give clone size only sometimes, using once, few, many, or a class for an expanded clone.

j_gene	d_gene	v_gene	abundance	CDR3nt	CDR3aa
TRBJ2-2	NA	TRBV5-5	NA	TGTGCCAGCAGCTTAGCTCTTAACACCGGGGAGCTGTTTTTT	CASSLALNTGELFF
TRBJ2-2	TRBD2	TRBV4-1	NA	TGCGCCAGCAGCAAATTACTAGCGGGGGGGGACACCGGGGAGCTGTTTTTT	CASSKLLAGGDTGELFF
TRBJ2-1	TRBD2	TRBV7-9	NA	TGTGCCAGCAGCCCCCGCGGACTAGCATACAATGAGCAGTTCTTC	CASSPRGLAYNEQFF
TRBJ2-1	NA	TRBV10-3	few	TGTGCCATTGGACAGTACAATGAGCAGTTCTTC	CAIGQYNEQFF
TRBJ1-5	NA	TRBV28	NA	TGTGCCAGCAGAAGGGGATCTTATAGCAATCAGCCCCAGCATTTT	CASRRGSYSNQPQHF
TRBJ1-5	NA	TRBV6-5	NA	TGTGCCAGCAGGGGGTCCCTCAGGGCGCAGCCCCAGCATTTT	CASRGSLRAQPQHF
TRBJ1-6	NA	TRBV28	NA	TGTGCCAGCAATCAGGGGTCACCCCTCCACTTT	CASNQGSPLHF
TRBJ2-7	NA	TRBV6-1	NA	TGTGCCAGCAGTGAAGGACAGTTCTACGAGCAGTACTTC	CASSEGQFYEQYF
TRBJ1-1	TRBD1	TRBV5-5	NA	TGTGCCAGTTCGGACAGGCCAGTCACTGAAGCTTTCTTT	CASSDRPVTEAFF
TRBJ2-7	TRBD1	TRBV10-3	once	TGTGCCAACTGGACAGGCTACGAGCAGTACTTC	CANWTGYEQYF
TRBJ2-1	NA	TRBV11-3	NA	TGTGCCAGCAGCTTTCGTCGAGGTGAGCAGTTCTTC	CASSFRRGEQFF
TRBJ1-1	NA	TRBV5-5	NA	TGTGCCAGCAGCCCGGCCCTGGGCGCGAACACTGAAGCTTTCTTT	CASSPALGANTEAFF
TRBJ2-3	NA	TRBV6-5	NA	TGTGCCAGCAGTTACGGGGGGGCCTTAGATACGCAGTATTTT	CASSYGGALDTQYF
TRBJ2-7	TRBD2	TRBV5-1	NA	TGCGCCAGCAGCAAAGCGGGACCCAGCTCCTACGAGCAGTACTTC	CASSKAGPSSYEQYF
TRBJ2-5	TRBD1	TRBV11-2	NA	TGTGCCAGCAGCTTGATGGGGACAGGGGCGAGGAAGACCCAGTACTTC	CASSLMGTGARKTQYF
TRBJ2-5	TRBD1	TRBV11-2	NA	TGTGCCAGCAGTTTTGACAGGGCTCGGGAGACCCAGTACTTC	CASSFDRARETQYF
TRBJ2-7	TRBD2	TRBV3-1/TRBV3-2	NA	TGTGCCAGCAGCCGGGCCGGGCTAGCGGGAAATGAGCAGTACTTC	CASSRAGLAGNEQYF
TRBJ2-2	TRBD2	TRBV3-1/TRBV3-2	NA	TGTGCCAGCAGCCAAGATAATCTTAGCGGGGGGGCCTCGGGCACCGGGGAGCTGTTTTTT	CASSQDNLSGGASGTGELFF
TRBJ1-1	NA	TRBV15	NA	TGTGCCACCAGCAGAGGAGGTGCCAACACTGAAGCTTTCTTT	CATSRGGANTEAFF
TRBJ2-1	NA	TRBV7-9	NA	TGTGCCAGCAGCTTAGAGACTAGTATCTTTGAGCAGTTCTTC	CASSLETSIFEQFF